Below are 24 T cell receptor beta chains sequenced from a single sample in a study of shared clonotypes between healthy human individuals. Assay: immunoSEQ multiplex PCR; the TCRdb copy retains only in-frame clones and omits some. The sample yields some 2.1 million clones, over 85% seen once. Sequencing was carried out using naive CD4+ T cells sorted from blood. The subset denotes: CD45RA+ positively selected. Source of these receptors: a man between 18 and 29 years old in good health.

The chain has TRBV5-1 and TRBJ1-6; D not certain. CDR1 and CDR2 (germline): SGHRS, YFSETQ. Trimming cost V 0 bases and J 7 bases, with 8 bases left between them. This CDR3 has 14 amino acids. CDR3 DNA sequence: TGCGCCAGCAGCTTGGTGTCAGTGAATTCACCCCTCCACTTT. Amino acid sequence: CASSLVSVNSPLHF.

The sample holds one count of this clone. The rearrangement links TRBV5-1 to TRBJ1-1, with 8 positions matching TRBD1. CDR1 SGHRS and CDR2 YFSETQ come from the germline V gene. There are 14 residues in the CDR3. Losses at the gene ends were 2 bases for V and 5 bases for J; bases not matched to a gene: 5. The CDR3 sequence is CASSFMDRVTEAFF. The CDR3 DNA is TGCGCCAGCAGCTTCATGGACAGGGTTACTGAAGCTTTCTTT.

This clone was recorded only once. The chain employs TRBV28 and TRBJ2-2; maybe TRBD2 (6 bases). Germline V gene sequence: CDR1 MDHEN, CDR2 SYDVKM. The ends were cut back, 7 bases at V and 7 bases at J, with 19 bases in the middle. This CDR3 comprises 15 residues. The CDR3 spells CASTLGPGRGGELFF. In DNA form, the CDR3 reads TGTGCCAGCACTCTCGGCCCAGGGCGGGGCGGGGAGCTGTTTTTT.

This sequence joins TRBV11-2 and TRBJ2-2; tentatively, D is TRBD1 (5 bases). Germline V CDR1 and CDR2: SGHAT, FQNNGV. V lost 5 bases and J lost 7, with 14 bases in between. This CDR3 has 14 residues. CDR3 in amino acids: CASSTQGAGGELFF. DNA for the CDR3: TGTGCCAGCAGCACTCAAGGGGCTGGCGGGGAGCTGTTTTTT.

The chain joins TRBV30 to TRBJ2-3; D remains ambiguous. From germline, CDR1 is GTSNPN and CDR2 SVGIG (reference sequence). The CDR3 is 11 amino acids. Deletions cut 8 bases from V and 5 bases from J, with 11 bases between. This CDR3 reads CALQQEDTQYF. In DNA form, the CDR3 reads TGTGCCCTCCAGCAGGAAGATACGCAGTATTTT.

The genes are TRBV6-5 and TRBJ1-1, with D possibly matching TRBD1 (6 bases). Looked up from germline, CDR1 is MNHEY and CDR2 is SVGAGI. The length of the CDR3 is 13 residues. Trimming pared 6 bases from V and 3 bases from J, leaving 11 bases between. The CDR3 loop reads CASRGQSYTEAFF. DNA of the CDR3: TGTGCCAGCAGAGGACAGTCATACACTGAAGCTTTCTTT.

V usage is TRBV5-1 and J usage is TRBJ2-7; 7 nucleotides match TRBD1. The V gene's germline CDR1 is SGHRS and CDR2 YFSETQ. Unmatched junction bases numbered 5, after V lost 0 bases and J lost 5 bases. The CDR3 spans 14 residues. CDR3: CASSLVFGQDEQYF. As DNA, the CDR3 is TGCGCCAGCAGCTTGGTATTCGGACAGGACGAGCAGTACTTC. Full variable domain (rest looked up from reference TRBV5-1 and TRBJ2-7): KAGVTQTPRYLIKTRGQQVTLSCSPISGHRSVSWYQQTPGQGLQFLFEYFSETQRNKGNFPGRFSGRQFSNSRSEMNVSTLELGDSALYLCASSLVFGQDEQYFGPGTRLTVT.

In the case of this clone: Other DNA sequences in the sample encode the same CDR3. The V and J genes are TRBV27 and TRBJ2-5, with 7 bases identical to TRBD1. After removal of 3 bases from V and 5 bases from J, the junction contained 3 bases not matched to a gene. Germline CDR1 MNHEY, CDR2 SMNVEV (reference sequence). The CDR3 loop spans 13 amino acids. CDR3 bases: TGTGCCAGCAGTTTCGGCAGGGGGGAGACCCAGTACTTC. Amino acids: CASSFGRGETQYF.

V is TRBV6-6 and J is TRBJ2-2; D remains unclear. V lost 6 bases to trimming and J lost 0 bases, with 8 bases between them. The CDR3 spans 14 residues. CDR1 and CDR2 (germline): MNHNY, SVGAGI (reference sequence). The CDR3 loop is CASSPSANTGELFF. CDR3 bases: TGTGCCAGCAGCCCGTCCGCGAACACCGGGGAGCTGTTTTTT.

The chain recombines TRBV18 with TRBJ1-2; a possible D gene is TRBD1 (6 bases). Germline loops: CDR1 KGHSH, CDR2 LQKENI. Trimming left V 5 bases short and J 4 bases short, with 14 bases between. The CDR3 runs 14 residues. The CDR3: CASSEQGFPYGYTF. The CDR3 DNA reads TGTGCCAGCTCAGAACAGGGTTTTCCCTATGGCTACACCTTC.

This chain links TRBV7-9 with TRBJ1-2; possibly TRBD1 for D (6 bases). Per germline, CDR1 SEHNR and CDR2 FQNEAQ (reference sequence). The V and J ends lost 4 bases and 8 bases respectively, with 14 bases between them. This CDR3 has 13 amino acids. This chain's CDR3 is CASSSTGRSGYTF. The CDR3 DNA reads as TGTGCCAGCAGCTCAACAGGGCGGAGCGGCTACACCTTC.

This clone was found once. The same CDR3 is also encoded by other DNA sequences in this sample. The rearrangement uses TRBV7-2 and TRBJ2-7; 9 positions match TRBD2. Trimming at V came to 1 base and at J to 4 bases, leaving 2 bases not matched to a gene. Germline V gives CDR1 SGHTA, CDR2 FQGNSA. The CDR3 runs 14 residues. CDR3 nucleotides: TGTGCCAGCAGCTTAGGGGCGGGAGGGTACGAGCAGTACTTC. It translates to CASSLGAGGYEQYF.

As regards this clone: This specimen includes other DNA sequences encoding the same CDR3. The CDR3 here is CASSYSSGIYEQYF. CDR3 bases: TGTGCCAGCAGTTACTCGTCAGGGATCTACGAGCAGTACTTC. The rearrangement links TRBV6-6 to TRBJ2-7; a weak D match, TRBD1 (5 bases). CDR1 is MNHNY and CDR2 is SVGAGI in the germline V gene (reference sequence). The length of the CDR3 is 14 residues. V lost 0 bases and J 3 bases, leaving 9 bases between the germline ends.

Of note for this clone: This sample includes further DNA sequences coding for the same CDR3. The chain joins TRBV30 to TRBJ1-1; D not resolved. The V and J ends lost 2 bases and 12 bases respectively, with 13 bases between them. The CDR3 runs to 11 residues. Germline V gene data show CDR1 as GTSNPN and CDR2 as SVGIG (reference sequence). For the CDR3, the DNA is TGTGCCTGGAGTAGTACGGGGAAAACTTTCTTT. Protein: CAWSSTGKTFF.

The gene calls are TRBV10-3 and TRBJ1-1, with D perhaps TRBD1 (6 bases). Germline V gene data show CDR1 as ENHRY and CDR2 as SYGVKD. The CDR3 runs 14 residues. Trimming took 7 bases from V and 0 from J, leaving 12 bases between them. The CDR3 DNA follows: TGTGCCATCAACCCCGGGGGCTTGAACACTGAAGCTTTCTTT. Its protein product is CAINPGGLNTEAFF.

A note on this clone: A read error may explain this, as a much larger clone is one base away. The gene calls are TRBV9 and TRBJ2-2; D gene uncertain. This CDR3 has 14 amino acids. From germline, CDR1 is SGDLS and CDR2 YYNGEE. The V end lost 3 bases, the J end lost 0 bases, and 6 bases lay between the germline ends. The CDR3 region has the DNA TGTGCCAGCAGCGGACAACCGAACACCGGGGAGCTGTTTTTT. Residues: CASSGQPNTGELFF.

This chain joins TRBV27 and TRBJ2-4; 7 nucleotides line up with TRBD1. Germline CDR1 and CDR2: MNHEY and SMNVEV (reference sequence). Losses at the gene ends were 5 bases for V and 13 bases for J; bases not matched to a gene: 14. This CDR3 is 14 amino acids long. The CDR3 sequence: CASSPKQRGRQQYF. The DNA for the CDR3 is TGTGCCAGCAGTCCAAAGCAGAGGGGGCGCCAACAGTACTTC.

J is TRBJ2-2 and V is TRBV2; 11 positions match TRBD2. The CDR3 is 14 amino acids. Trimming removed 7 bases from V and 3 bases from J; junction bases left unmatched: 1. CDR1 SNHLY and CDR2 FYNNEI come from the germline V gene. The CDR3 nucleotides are TGTGCCAGCAATAGCGGGAGGGACACCGGGGAGCTGTTTTTT. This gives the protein CASNSGRDTGELFF. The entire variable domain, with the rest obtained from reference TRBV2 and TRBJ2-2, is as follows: EPEVTQTPSHQVTQMGQEVILRCVPISNHLYFYWYRQILGQKVEFLVSFYNNEISEKSEIFDDQFSVERPDGSNFTLKIRSTKLEDSAMYFCASNSGRDTGELFFGEGSRLTVL.

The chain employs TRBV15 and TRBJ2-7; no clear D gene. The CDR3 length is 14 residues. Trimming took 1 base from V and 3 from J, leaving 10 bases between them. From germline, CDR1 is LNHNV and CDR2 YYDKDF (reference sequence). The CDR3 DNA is TGTGCCACCAGCAGAGGGGGTGAAGGCTACGAGCAGTACTTC. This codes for CATSRGGEGYEQYF.

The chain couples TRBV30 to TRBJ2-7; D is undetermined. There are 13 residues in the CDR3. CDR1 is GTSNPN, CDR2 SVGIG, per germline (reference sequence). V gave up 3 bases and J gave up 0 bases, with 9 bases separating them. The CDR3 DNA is TGTGCCTGGAGCCTAGGGAACTCCTACGAGCAGTACTTC. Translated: CAWSLGNSYEQYF.

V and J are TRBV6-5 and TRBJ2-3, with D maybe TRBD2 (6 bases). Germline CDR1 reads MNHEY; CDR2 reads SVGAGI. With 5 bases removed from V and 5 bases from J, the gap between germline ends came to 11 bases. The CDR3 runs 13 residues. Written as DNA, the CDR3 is TGTGCCAGCAGTCGGGGGATGGGAGATACGCAGTATTTT. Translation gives CASSRGMGDTQYF.

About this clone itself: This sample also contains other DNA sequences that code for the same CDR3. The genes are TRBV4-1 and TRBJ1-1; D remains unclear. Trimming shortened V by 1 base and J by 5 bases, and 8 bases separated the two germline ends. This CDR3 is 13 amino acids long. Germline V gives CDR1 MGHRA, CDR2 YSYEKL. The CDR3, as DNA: TGCGCCAGCAGCCAAGCTCGAGGGACTGAAGCTTTCTTT. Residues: CASSQARGTEAFF.

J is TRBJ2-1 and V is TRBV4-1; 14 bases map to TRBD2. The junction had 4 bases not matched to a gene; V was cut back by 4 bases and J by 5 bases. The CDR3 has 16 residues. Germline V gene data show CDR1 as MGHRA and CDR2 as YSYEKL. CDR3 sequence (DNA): TGCGCCAGCAGCCCAGGGGGACTAGCGGGAGACAATGAGCAGTTCTTC. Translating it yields CASSPGGLAGDNEQFF.

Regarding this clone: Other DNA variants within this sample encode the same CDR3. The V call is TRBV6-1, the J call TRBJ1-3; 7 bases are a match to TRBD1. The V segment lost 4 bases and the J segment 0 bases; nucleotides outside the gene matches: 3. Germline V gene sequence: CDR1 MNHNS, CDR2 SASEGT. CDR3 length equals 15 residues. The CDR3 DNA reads TGTGCCAGCAGTGCAGACAGGGTCTCTGGAAACACCATATATTTT. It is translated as CASSADRVSGNTIYF.